In this sample, the clone carrying this T cell receptor (beta chain) turned up a few times. Its antigen remains unknown. Through a sample-barcoded 5' primer and a J-beta primer mix, a second PCR was run for 7 to 11 cycles. MiXCR was run by TCRdb on the 5' RACE reads, yielding one entry per CDR3 protein. The sample includes 450,000 to 650,000 distinct CDR3 sequences, 24% of them seen just once. The source of the sample is a study of blood T cells in healthy people across ages. Study-wide results and limits: Whereas aged donors had fewer naive CD4+ cells, long-lived donors had more of them and higher diversity. Without sorted subsets, naive and antigen-experienced compartments could not be conclusively compared.

These data are also associated with another study on T cells of mothers and their children.

Sequenced sample: blood. This clonotype was obtained from a boy between 5 and 17 years old in good health.

The chain's CDR3 is CASSLNRAYEQYF. In DNA form, the CDR3 reads TGTGCCAGCAGCCTTAACAGAGCCTACGAGCAGTACTTC. The chain recombines TRBV3-1 with TRBJ2-7; D uncertain. Germline V lookup: CDR1 LGHDT, CDR2 YNNKEL (reference sequence). There are 13 residues in the CDR3. Trimming pared 4 bases from V and 2 bases from J, leaving 9 bases between.